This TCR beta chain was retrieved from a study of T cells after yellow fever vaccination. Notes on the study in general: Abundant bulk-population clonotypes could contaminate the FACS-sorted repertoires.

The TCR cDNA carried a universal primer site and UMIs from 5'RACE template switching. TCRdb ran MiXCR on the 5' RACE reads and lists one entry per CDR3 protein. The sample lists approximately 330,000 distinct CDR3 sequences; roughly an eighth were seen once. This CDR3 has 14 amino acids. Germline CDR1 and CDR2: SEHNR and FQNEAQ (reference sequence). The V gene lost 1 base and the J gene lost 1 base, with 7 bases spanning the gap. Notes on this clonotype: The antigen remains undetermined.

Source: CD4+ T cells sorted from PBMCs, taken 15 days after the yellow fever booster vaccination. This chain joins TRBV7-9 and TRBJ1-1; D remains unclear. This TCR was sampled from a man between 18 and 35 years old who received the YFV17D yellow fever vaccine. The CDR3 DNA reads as TGTGCCAGCAGCTTAGGATGGGGGAACACTGAAGCTTTCTTT. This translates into CASSLGWGNTEAFF.